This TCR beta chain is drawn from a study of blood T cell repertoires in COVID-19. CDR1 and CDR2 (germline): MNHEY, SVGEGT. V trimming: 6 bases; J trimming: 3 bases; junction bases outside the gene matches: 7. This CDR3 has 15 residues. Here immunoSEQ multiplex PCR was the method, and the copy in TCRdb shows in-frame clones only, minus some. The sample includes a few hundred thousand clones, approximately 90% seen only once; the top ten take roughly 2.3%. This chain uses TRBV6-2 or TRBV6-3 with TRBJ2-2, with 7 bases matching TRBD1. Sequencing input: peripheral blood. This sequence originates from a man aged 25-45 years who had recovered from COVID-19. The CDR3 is CASSNWTGYTGELFF. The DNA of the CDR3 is TGTGCCAGCAGCAACTGGACAGGTTACACCGGGGAGCTGTTTTTT.